This TCR beta chain was sequenced during a study of OX40 agonist ivuxolimab in advanced cancers. Study-level information: Three dose-escalation patients had partial responses: one with hepatocellular carcinoma and two with cutaneous melanoma. Study outcomes and limitations: On average, CD8+ T cells had more expanded clones than CD4+. Blood T cells, both CD4+ and CD8+, expanded clonally by week 6 at 0.1 to 3.0 mg/kg.

Clones were read by immunoSEQ multiplex PCR, and TCRdb kept only the in-frame ones, dropping some. There are around 64,000 clones in the sample; 87% occur only once, and about 1.3% lies in the top ten. Details on this clone: Its matching antigen is unknown.

CDR1 is MDHEN, CDR2 SYDVKM, per germline. V was shortened by 1 base and J by 7 bases, with 14 bases between the two germline ends. The CDR3 totals 15 residues. On cycle 4 day 1 and cycle 7 day 1, as well as at baseline, blood was sampled. This specimen was CD4+ or CD8+ T cells sorted from blood, taken in a trial of the OX40 agonist ivuxolimab. This TCR came from an adult with an advanced solid tumor such as melanoma, head and neck, liver or kidney cancer. The chain uses TRBV28 and TRBJ1-5; perhaps TRBD1 as D (6 bases). As DNA, the CDR3 is TGTGCCAGCAGTTTATCAGGGGCGCGGCGGCAGCCCCAGCATTTT. Amino acids: CASSLSGARRQPQHF.